This T cell receptor beta chain was documented in a study of cytomegalovirus exposure and HLA in healthy donors. V gave up 6 bases and J gave up 4 bases, with 13 bases separating them. Germline CDR1 is MGHRA and CDR2 is YSYEKL. The CDR3 sequence is 14 residues long. The repertoire was sequenced with immunoSEQ multiplex PCR; TCRdb's copy has only in-frame clones and lacks some. This table holds about 120,000 clones, about 85% found once. The study's findings and limits: Researchers reported that three CMV-associated chains were confirmed in vitro as CMV antigen-specific.

Notes on this clone: Its antigen is not known.

The source of this sequence is a woman under 40 in good health and CMV-seronegative. The specimen was PBMCs. This chain links TRBV4-1 with TRBJ1-5; a weak D match, TRBD1 (6 bases). The CDR3: CASSKGGGNQPQHF. DNA for the CDR3: TGCGCCAGCAGTAAGGGAGGGGGTAATCAGCCCCAGCATTTT.